One sample yielded the 20 T cell receptor beta chains listed below, sequenced in a study of T cell responses to AZD1222 COVID-19 vaccine. Generated by immunoSEQ multiplex PCR, the TCRdb table keeps only in-frame clones and is missing some. The data contain some 180,000 clones, around 92% of them singletons. Specimen: peripheral blood, collected on day 0 of AZD1222 vaccination. The receptors derive from an adult in good health.

As to this clone: Other DNA sequences in this sample translate to the same CDR3. The rearrangement joins TRBV12-3 or TRBV12-4 to TRBJ1-5; tentative D call: TRBD1 (6 bases). The ends were cut back, 6 bases at V and 4 bases at J, with 10 bases in the middle. This CDR3 is built from 13 residues. The CDR3 region is CASSLGQNQPQHF. The CDR3 DNA reads as TGTGCCAGCAGCCTGGGACAAAATCAGCCCCAGCATTTT.

This chain connects TRBV9 to TRBJ1-1, with D unclear. This CDR3 contains 15 residues. Trimming took 0 bases from V and 2 from J, leaving 11 bases between them. Germline lookup yields CDR1 SGDLS and CDR2 YYNGEE. The chain's CDR3 is CASSVAGTLNTEAFF. Here the CDR3 DNA reads TGTGCCAGCAGCGTAGCTGGTACGCTTAACACTGAAGCTTTCTTT.

This clone appeared a single time. The chain links TRBV5-4 to TRBJ1-1, with 12 bases matching TRBD1. CDR3 length: 16 residues. Unmatched junction bases numbered 5, after V lost 4 bases and J lost 1 base. Germline V gene sequence: CDR1 SGHNT, CDR2 YYREEE (reference sequence). The CDR3: CASSRGQGARNTEAFF. CDR3 nucleotides: TGTGCCAGCAGCAGGGGACAGGGGGCTAGGAACACTGAAGCTTTCTTT.

The chain links TRBV6-5 to TRBJ1-2; D possibly corresponds to TRBD1 (5 bases). Germline V gene sequence: CDR1 MNHEY, CDR2 SVGAGI. V gave up 0 bases and J gave up 5 bases, with 16 bases separating them. The CDR3 length is 16 residues. Here the CDR3 reads CASSYSLGTSLYGYTF. In DNA, the CDR3 is TGTGCCAGCAGTTACTCTCTGGGGACCTCCCTTTATGGCTACACCTTC.

The chain joins TRBV2 to TRBJ1-1; a weak D match, TRBD1 (5 bases). The length of the CDR3 is 13 residues. Germline CDR1 is SNHLY and CDR2 is FYNNEI. V gave up 7 bases and J gave up 11 bases, with 20 bases separating them. The chain's CDR3 is CASNKGTNGEAFF. The CDR3 nucleotides read TGTGCCAGCAACAAAGGGACCAATGGCGAGGCTTTCTTT. Combining the CDR3 with reference TRBV2 and TRBJ1-1 gives the whole variable domain EPEVTQTPSHQVTQMGQEVILRCVPISNHLYFYWYRQILGQKVEFLVSFYNNEISEKSEIFDDQFSVERPDGSNFTLKIRSTKLEDSAMYFCASNKGTNGEAFFGQGTRLTVV.

This clone was counted once. The chain links TRBV11-3 to TRBJ2-2; 7 bases line up with TRBD2. The germline gives CDR1 SGHNT, CDR2 YENEEA. The CDR3 spans 15 residues. V was pared by 5 bases and J by 5 bases, with 8 bases of the junction left unmatched. The CDR3 here is CASSPPGGTTGELFF. The DNA of the CDR3 is TGTGCCAGCAGCCCTCCGGGGGGAACGACCGGGGAGCTGTTTTTT. The full variable domain, its missing parts supplied by reference TRBV11-3 and TRBJ2-2, is EAGVVQSPRYKIIEKKQPVAFWCNPISGHNTLYWYLQNLGQGPELLIRYENEEAVDDSQLPKDRFSAERLKGVDSTLKIQPAELGDSAVYLCASSPPGGTTGELFFGEGSRLTVL.

This clone showed up just once. The rearrangement joins TRBV7-3 to TRBJ2-5, with no clear D. The CDR3 contains 14 residues. Germline CDR1 and CDR2: SGHTA and FQGTGA. Trimming removed 1 base from V and 2 bases from J, with 8 bases in between. CDR3 protein: CASSLKGNQETQYF. The CDR3 nucleotides read TGTGCCAGCAGCTTAAAGGGAAATCAAGAGACCCAGTACTTC.

The rearrangement uses TRBV19 and TRBJ1-2; TRBD1 matches at 9 bases. Germline V gives CDR1 LNHDA, CDR2 SQIVND (reference sequence). The CDR3 loop spans 15 amino acids. Trimming at V came to 6 bases and at J to 4 bases, leaving 9 bases not matched to a gene. The CDR3 here is CASSNPGQGFYGYTF. The CDR3 DNA is TGTGCCAGTAGCAACCCGGGACAGGGTTTCTATGGCTACACCTTC.

This clone was seen just once. V is TRBV28 and J is TRBJ2-3; 10 nucleotides line up with TRBD2. V trimming: 6 bases; J trimming: 7 bases; junction bases outside the gene matches: 7. CDR1 and CDR2 (germline): MDHEN, SYDVKM. The CDR3 covers 14 residues. CDR3 nucleotides: TGTGCCAGCAGAAATAGCGGGGGGATTTATACGCAGTATTTT. Its translation is CASRNSGGIYTQYF.

This clone has more than one count but fewer than ten. V usage is TRBV9 and J usage is TRBJ1-3; a weak D match, TRBD1 (6 bases). The CDR3 consists of 14 residues. V lost 1 base to trimming and J lost 3 bases, with 8 bases between them. Germline V gives CDR1 SGDLS, CDR2 YYNGEE. The CDR3 here is CASSVTGSGNTIYF. The CDR3 nucleotides are TGTGCCAGCAGCGTAACAGGGAGTGGAAACACCATATATTTT.

The chain is built from TRBV6-2 or TRBV6-3 and TRBJ1-5; D unresolved. This CDR3 spans 16 amino acids. CDR1 MNHEY and CDR2 SVGEGT come from the germline V gene. V was shortened by 6 bases and J by 1 base, with 16 bases between the two germline ends. CDR3 nucleotide sequence: TGTGCCAGCAGCTCCCCTGGTGGGCTAAGCAATCAGCCCCAGCATTTT. This sequence encodes CASSSPGGLSNQPQHF.

The chain uses TRBV6-2 or TRBV6-3 and TRBJ2-7, with D perhaps TRBD2 (6 bases). CDR3 length: 16 residues. Germline CDR1 reads MNHEY; CDR2 reads SVGEGT. Trimming took 2 bases from V and 5 from J, leaving 19 bases between them. CDR3 coding DNA: TGTGCCAGCAGTTACAGGAGGAGGGGCCTTTTTGACGAGCAGTACTTC. This sequence encodes CASSYRRRGLFDEQYF.

This chain connects TRBV6-5 to TRBJ2-7; TRBD1 matches at 9 bases. V lost 5 bases and J lost 5; bases outside the gene matches: 7. The CDR3 sequence is 14 residues long. The germline gives CDR1 MNHEY, CDR2 SVGAGI. CDR3 DNA: TGTGCCAGCAGTCCGGGACAGGGCCACCACGAGCAGTACTTC. Residues: CASSPGQGHHEQYF.

This chain connects TRBV6-5 to TRBJ1-1; the D is unclear. The CDR3 loop spans 15 amino acids. Germline V gene sequence: CDR1 MNHEY, CDR2 SVGAGI. V was trimmed by 0 bases and J by 1 base, leaving 9 bases between them. CDR3 residues: CASSYSIDSNTEAFF. DNA for the CDR3: TGTGCCAGCAGTTACTCTATAGACTCGAACACTGAAGCTTTCTTT.

The chain uses TRBV19 and TRBJ1-6; D possibly corresponds to TRBD1 (6 bases). The CDR3 totals 15 residues. Trimming pared 10 bases from V and 5 bases from J, leaving 18 bases between. Germline V CDR1 and CDR2: LNHDA, SQIVND (reference sequence). CDR3 sequence reads: CATSGQGSNNSPLHF. The CDR3 nucleotides read TGTGCCACCTCAGGTCAGGGGTCAAATAATTCACCCCTCCACTTT. The whole variable domain, filled in from reference TRBV19 and TRBJ1-6, reads DGGITQSPKYLFRKEGQNVTLSCEQNLNHDAMYWYRQDPGQGLRLIYYSQIVNDFQKGDIAEGYSVSREKKESFPLTVTSAQKNPTAFYLCATSGQGSNNSPLHFGNGTRLTVT.

The rearrangement links TRBV14 to TRBJ1-1, with no clear D. Trimming stripped 3 bases from V and 4 bases from J, with 9 bases between. Per the germline V gene, CDR1 is SGHDN and CDR2 is FVKESK. The CDR3 length is 13 residues. This CDR3 is CASSQGASTEAFF. For the CDR3, the DNA is TGTGCCAGCAGCCAGGGCGCGAGCACTGAAGCTTTCTTT.

The J gene is TRBJ2-3, the V gene TRBV5-1, with 7 nucleotides matching TRBD1. Germline V lookup: CDR1 SGHRS, CDR2 YFSETQ. This CDR3 is 14 amino acids long. The V gene end was trimmed by 4 bases and the J gene end by 5 bases; junction bases not matched to a gene: 7. The CDR3 here is CASSLGQIRDTQYF. The CDR3 DNA sequence: TGCGCCAGCAGCCTGGGACAGATCCGAGATACGCAGTATTTT.

In its sample, this clone was seen once. This rearrangement joins TRBV28 to TRBJ1-1; D remains unclear. V was trimmed by 6 bases and J by 2 bases, leaving 13 bases between them. Germline CDR1 and CDR2: MDHEN and SYDVKM. The CDR3 length is 14 residues. The CDR3 DNA follows: TGTGCCAGCAGAGGACCGATTCCAAACACTGAAGCTTTCTTT. Its protein product is CASRGPIPNTEAFF.

The rearrangement joins TRBV9 to TRBJ1-6; possibly TRBD1 for D (5 bases). Trimming stripped 0 bases from V and 10 bases from J, with 14 bases between. CDR1 is SGDLS and CDR2 is YYNGEE in the germline V gene. This CDR3 contains 15 residues. Here the CDR3 DNA reads TGTGCCAGCAGCGTAGTCGAGGGGTTCGGATCACCCCTCCACTTT. Translated: CASSVVEGFGSPLHF.

This chain joins TRBV9 and TRBJ1-4; D ambiguous. The CDR3 runs 15 residues. The V end was cut by 1 base, the J end by 4 bases, with 11 bases between. Germline-derived CDR1 and CDR2 are SGDLS and YYNGEE. The chain's CDR3 is CASSVRAGSNEKLFF. In DNA, the CDR3 is TGTGCCAGCAGCGTACGGGCAGGAAGTAATGAAAAACTGTTTTTT.